Given below is one T cell receptor (beta chain) in context. This clone was counted a single time. Its antigen has not been determined. Per-nucleotide qualities are absent, and no much larger clonotype sits a single base away. The data belong to a study of blood T cell repertoires in COVID-19 (dated by TCRdb to 2018 to 2021). With respect to the entire study: For ImmuneRACE Cohort 3, a participant was defined as recovered based on two consecutive negative NP/OP PCR tests, clearance by a healthcare professional, or resolution of symptoms. The samples were drawn from the first 160 participants of the ongoing ImmuneRACE study and from some 1,300 subjects provided by 6 global collaborators. The prospective study material was composed of cDNA or gDNA derived from T cells, B-cell-depleted T cells, or PBMCs. A freely available public database, intended as a resource for researchers studying the immune response to SARS-CoV-2, is where the repertoires were released. HLA class I and class II types, where available, came from metadata supplied by the sample provider rather than from assay-based typing. Samples from collaborators originated in the United States, Italy and Spain and spanned both the acute and convalescent phases of COVID-19. Nearly every sample came with metadata listing a de-identified subject ID, COVID-19 status, age in years and sex. The dataset comprised deeply sampled blood TCRbeta repertoires from subjects exposed to, actively infected with, or recovered from COVID-19.

Relative to germline, V is missing 5 bases and J is missing 4 bases, with 22 bases of the junction outside any gene match. Spanning cysteine to phenylalanine, the CDR3 consists of 20 amino acids. Just CDR3 DNA is preserved here, 60 bases in frame from base 1. CDR1 and CDR2 are read off the germline V gene as SGHVS and FQNEAQ. Results and caveats for the whole study, not just this receptor: How much clinical and demographic metadata was included differed by source and by participant, and the metadata was provided uncurated.

In the prospective study, participants were about 18 to 100 years old, resided in fewer than 25 geographic areas of the United States, and were enrolled through a virtual design. In the prospective study, cohorts were assigned on the basis of participant-reported clinical history obtained from a screening survey and a study questionnaire. In the prospective study, whole blood, serum and a nasopharyngeal or oropharyngeal swab were collected from each participant by mobile phlebotomists. Participants in the prospective study had the option to provide additional blood draws and questionnaires over a roughly two-month period. Before DNA extraction, blood samples from the prospective study were shipped at room temperature or frozen. The immunoSEQ Assay, a bias-controlled multiplex PCR, was used to amplify TCRbeta CDR3 regions from genomic DNA. As for the authors' bioinformatics: The number of nucleated cells in each sample was estimated by amplification of reference gene primers within the assay. To quantify the absolute abundance of each unique TCRbeta CDR3 rearrangement, sequence reads were collapsed and filtered. For each sample, productive Simpson clonality was calculated as the square root of Simpson's diversity index over productive rearrangements. The clones in this table, taken by TCRdb from immuneACCESS, are in-frame only. Not every clone is retained; where verified, under half of the shortfall comes from an unresolved V gene, and the cause of the rest is unknown. The DNA gave D and trimming, while V, J and clone size come from that table. The sample contains 350,000 to 400,000 clones, around 87% of them found a single time. In total, the top ten clones hold 1.9% of the sample.

Sequenced sample: PBMCs or T cells enriched from blood (not recorded which). The origin of this receptor is a man aged 40-49 years in a cohort exposed to, infected with or recovered from COVID-19 (not recorded which). The chain couples TRBV7-8 to TRBJ2-3; TRBD2 agrees with 9 junctional bases. The CDR3 here reads CASSGITLAGPKGSPDTQYF. The DNA sequence is given as TGTGCCAGCAGCGGCATAACACTAGCGGGTCCCAAGGGGTCTCCAGATACGCAGTATTTT.